The T cell receptor beta chain described here comes from a study of OX40 agonist ivuxolimab in advanced cancers. Study-wide background: Each patient was given ivuxolimab into a vein every 2 weeks, at 0.01 to 10 mg/kg. Participants averaged approximately 65 years of age (range roughly 23 to 80) and were around 80% male. Broader study findings: In CD8+ T cells, expanded clones were on average more numerous than in CD4+.

Assay used: immunoSEQ multiplex PCR; TCRdb lists only in-frame clones, some missing. The table has over 10,000 clones, 70% to 85% seen once. A note on this clone: What it recognizes is unknown.

The source of this sequence is an adult with an advanced solid tumor such as melanoma, head and neck, liver or kidney cancer. The material was CD4+ or CD8+ T cells sorted from blood, obtained in a trial of the OX40 agonist ivuxolimab.

The CDR3 sequence is CASSQGQGNQPQHF. DNA of the CDR3: TGTGCCAGCAGTCAAGGACAGGGGAATCAGCCCCAGCATTTT. The rearrangement joins TRBV28 to TRBJ1-5; 9 bases align to TRBD1. With 5 bases clipped from V and 4 bases from J, the junction kept 3 bases outside the gene matches. Germline-derived CDR1 and CDR2 are MDHEN and SYDVKM. The CDR3 runs 14 residues.